This entry lists 31 T cell receptor beta chains sequenced from one sample in a study of tissue T cells after allogeneic stem cell transplantation. Method: immunoSEQ multiplex PCR; TCRdb's copy keeps in-frame clones and lacks some. The sample records some 10,000 clones, approximately 47% being singletons. Time point indicated: mouse harvest day 7 after allogeneic transplant. The graft held 10^6 splenic CD5+ T cells and 10^7 T-cell-depleted bone marrow cells. The sample was gut tissue. The receptors come from a female BALB/c mouse given C57BL/6 T cells with graft-versus-host disease after an allogeneic hematopoietic cell transplant.

To note about this clone: The gene names here belong to mouse. The sequenced part of the CDR3 DNA is TGTGCCAGCAGTTCTACAGGGGGCTCCGACTACACC. Protein: CASSSTGGSDYT. The CDR3, in full, reads CASSSTGGSDYTF. The V and J genes are TRBV26 and TRBJ1-2; 8 bases agree with TRBD1. The observed sequence ends 1 residue before the CDR3 terminus, with the missing tail filled in from the germline J gene. J gave up 4 bases and V 5 bases, and 3 bases lay outside the gene matches. This CDR3 contains 13 residues. Germline CDR1 and CDR2: KGHPV and FQNQEV (reference sequence).

Comments on this clone: The germline and genes are mouse ones. Sequencing ends 1 residue short of the CDR3 end; the germline J gene provides the rest. The chain has TRBV26 and TRBJ1-6; D remains unclear. TRBJ1-6 is given ORF status, its function remaining uncertain. This CDR3 is 14 amino acids long. Germline V gene data show CDR1 as KGHPV and CDR2 as FQNQEV (reference sequence). With 4 bases removed from V and 1 base from J, the gap between germline ends came to 5 bases. CDR3 DNA (partial): TGTGCCAGCAGTCGACAATCCTATAATTCGCCCCTCTAC. This codes for CASSRQSYNSPLY. The full-length CDR3 reads as CASSRQSYNSPLYF.

This clone was observed a single time. All gene names here are mouse names. The read is 1 residue too short to cover the CDR3 end, so that end is filled in from the germline J gene. The J gene is TRBJ2-7, the V gene TRBV12-1; D ambiguous. Per the germline V gene, CDR1 is SGHSN and CDR2 is HYEKVE. The CDR3 consists of 13 residues. V lost 0 bases, J lost 3 bases, and 8 bases lay in between. CDR3 region: CASSLDEDYEQYF. Partial CDR3 DNA: TGTGCCAGCTCTCTCGATGAAGACTATGAACAGTAC.

About this clone itself: Genes and germline come from the mouse. The read halts 1 residue ahead of the CDR3 end, with the missing end drawn from the germline J gene. The chain has TRBV23 and TRBJ2-5; TRBD1 is the table's D call, not checked against the DNA. Germline-derived CDR1 and CDR2 are KGHTA and FQNQQP. This CDR3 spans 14 amino acids. The CDR3 protein is CSSSQNNNQDTQYF. The CDR3 bases that were read are TGCTCCAGCAGTCAGAACAATAACCAAGACACCCAGTAC.

Details on this clone: Genes and germline are mouse. Read data end 1 residue before the CDR3 end; the end is taken from the germline J gene. This chain uses TRBV26 with TRBJ2-1, with TRBD1 as a possible D gene (6 bases). Germline V lookup: CDR1 KGHPV, CDR2 FQNQEV (reference sequence). V was clipped by 3 bases and J by 7 bases, with 10 bases between them. This CDR3 comprises 13 residues. The sequenced part of the CDR3 DNA is TGTGCCAGCAGTCTCCAGGGGAGGGCTGAGCAGTTC. Translation: CASSLQGRAEQF. The whole CDR3 protein reads CASSLQGRAEQFF.

This clone is classed as medium-sized (0.01 to 0.1%). The gene names given are mouse names. The read ends 1 residue early relative to the CDR3; the germline J gene fills the gap. V is TRBV23 and J is TRBJ2-3; the table's D call of TRBD2 was not tested on the DNA. The germline CDR1 and CDR2 sequences are KGHTA and FQNQQP. The CDR3 consists of 15 residues. The DNA read from the CDR3 is TGCTCCAGCAGTCAATCTGGGACTGGGGCAGAAACGCTGTAT. Residues: CSSSQSGTGAETLY. The full CDR3 sequence reads CSSSQSGTGAETLYF.

This clone was observed a handful of times. These gene names are mouse names. The missing CDR3 end, 1 residue past where the read stops, is filled in from the germline J gene. The genes are TRBV24 and TRBJ1-5; D gene uncertain. CDR3 length: 15 amino acids. Germline CDR1 reads KGHTA; CDR2 reads FRNEEI. V shed 2 bases and J shed 0 bases, with 8 bases lying between them. The CDR3 DNA, read in part, is TGTGCCAGCAGTCTGCGACGGAATAACAACCAGGCTCCGCTT. Its protein product is CASSLRRNNNQAPL. The complete CDR3 protein is CASSLRRNNNQAPLF.

About this clone: Genes and germline come from the mouse. The read is 1 residue too short to cover the CDR3 end, so that end is filled in from the germline J gene. The chain links TRBV26 to TRBJ2-7; no definite D call. Trimming cost V 5 bases and J 0 bases, with 11 bases left between them. Germline V lookup: CDR1 KGHPV, CDR2 FQNQEV (reference sequence). This CDR3 contains 14 residues. CDR3 DNA, as far as it was read: TGTGCCAGCAGTGTCGGCAGCCTCTCCTATGAACAGTAC. It is translated as CASSVGSLSYEQY. From start to end, the CDR3 is CASSVGSLSYEQYF.

Within the sample, this clone is large. Mouse gene names and germline throughout. The CDR3 end is not reached by the read, which stops 1 residue before it; the germline J gene fills it in. The rearrangement uses TRBV31 and TRBJ2-7, with 7 bases lining up with TRBD2. V dropped 0 bases and J dropped 0; count of bases not matched to a gene: 2. Germline values: CDR1 GKSSPN, CDR2 SITVG. The CDR3 length is 14 residues. The covered CDR3 bases are TGTGCCTGGAGTCTGGGGGGGTTCTCCTATGAACAGTAC. Translation: CAWSLGGFSYEQY. The whole CDR3 protein reads CAWSLGGFSYEQYF.

This clone was detected only a few times. All gene names here are mouse names. The read ends 1 residue shy of where the CDR3 ends; the end is completed using the germline J gene. The chain links TRBV4 to TRBJ2-7; 11 nucleotides agree with TRBD2. Germline V gene sequence: CDR1 LGHDT, CDR2 YNNKQL (reference sequence). This CDR3 contains 13 residues. Trimming cost V 7 bases and J 6 bases; bases outside gene matches: 5. CDR3 DNA, as far as it was read: TGTGCCAGCACACTGGGGGGGCGCAGTGAACAGTAC. Amino acid sequence: CASTLGGRSEQY. The CDR3 in full is CASTLGGRSEQYF.

About this clone: The gene symbols are mouse symbols. The read ends 1 residue early relative to the CDR3; the germline J gene fills the gap. Distinct nucleotide sequences in the sample also encode this CDR3. The chain recombines TRBV26 with TRBJ2-4, with 8 bases aligning to TRBD1. Germline-derived CDR1 and CDR2 are KGHPV and FQNQEV (reference sequence). V gave up 5 bases and J gave up 0 bases; unmatched junction bases: 7. CDR3 size: 16 residues. This chain's CDR3 is CASSSGTGVSQNTLYF. The part of the CDR3 DNA that was read is TGTGCCAGCAGTTCCGGGACAGGAGTTAGTCAAAACACCTTGTAC. Drawing the rest from reference TRBV26 and TRBJ2-4, the complete variable domain is NSKVIQTPRYLVKGQGQKAKMRCIPEKGHPVVFWYQQNKNNEFKFLINFQNQEVLQQIDMTEKRFSAECPSNSPCSLEIQSSEAGDSALYLCASSSGTGVSQNTLYFGAGTRLSVL.

This clone was found once. Mouse gene names and germline throughout. The read ends 1 residue before the CDR3 terminus; that terminus is restored from the germline J gene. The chain recombines TRBV13-2 with TRBJ2-7; 9 positions agree with TRBD2. Trimming removed 5 bases from V and 0 bases from J; junction bases left unmatched: 6. CDR3 length: 15 amino acids. The germline CDR1 and CDR2 sequences are NNHNN and SYGAGS (reference sequence). Partial CDR3 DNA: TGTGCCAGCGGGGAAACTGGGGGGCGCTCCTATGAACAGTAC. Translated, it gives CASGETGGRSYEQY. The CDR3, in full, reads CASGETGGRSYEQYF.

As concerns this clone: The gene symbols are mouse symbols. The read halts 1 residue ahead of the CDR3 end, with the missing end drawn from the germline J gene. The V and J genes are TRBV2 and TRBJ2-7; D gene uncertain. From germline, CDR1 is LGHNA and CDR2 YSYQKL. Trimming took 0 bases from V and 0 from J, leaving 6 bases between them. The length of the CDR3 is 14 residues. The CDR3 is CASSQDGSSYEQYF. Incomplete CDR3 DNA: TGTGCCAGCAGCCAAGATGGTAGCTCCTATGAACAGTAC.

Remarks on this clone: Gene names and germline refer to mouse. The CDR3 is cut off 1 residue early in the read; its end comes from the germline J gene. The V gene is TRBV26, the J gene TRBJ2-7; TRBD2 aligns across 9 bases. The CDR3 consists of 14 residues. Germline CDR1 KGHPV, CDR2 FQNQEV (reference sequence). V was pared by 6 bases and J by 0 bases, with 3 bases of the junction left unmatched. The CDR3 DNA, read in part, is TGTGCCAGCAGGAGGACTGGGGTCTCCTATGAACAGTAC. Encoded protein: CASRRTGVSYEQY. The whole CDR3 sequence reads CASRRTGVSYEQYF. Combining the CDR3 with reference TRBV26 and TRBJ2-7 gives the whole variable domain NSKVIQTPRYLVKGQGQKAKMRCIPEKGHPVVFWYQQNKNNEFKFLINFQNQEVLQQIDMTEKRFSAECPSNSPCSLEIQSSEAGDSALYLCASRRTGVSYEQYFGPGTRLTVL.

With respect to this clone: Germline and genes here are mouse. With the read ending 1 residue before the CDR3 end, the germline J gene is used to fill in that end. The genes are TRBV3 and TRBJ2-7, with 11 nucleotides matching TRBD1. In germline, CDR1 is SNHLY, CDR2 FYNGKV (reference sequence). Unmatched junction bases numbered 9, after V lost 10 bases and J lost 4 bases. This CDR3 comprises 14 residues. CDR3 amino acids: CATSSGTGGYEQYF. The sequenced CDR3 bases are TGTGCCACCTCCTCCGGGACAGGGGGGTATGAACAGTAC.

A word on this clone: The genes are named according to mouse. Coverage ceases 1 residue before the CDR3 finishes, and the germline J gene fills in the end. The chain joins TRBV31 to TRBJ2-1, with TRBD2 identical over 7 bases. The V segment lost 4 bases and the J segment 4 bases; nucleotides outside the gene matches: 4. This CDR3 is built from 13 residues. CDR1 and CDR2 from the germline V gene are GKSSPN and SITVG. The covered CDR3 bases are TGTGCCTGGACCAAGACTGGGTATGCTGAGCAGTTC. Translated: CAWTKTGYAEQF. The entire CDR3 sequence reads CAWTKTGYAEQFF.

The count of this clone is one. Gene and germline names: mouse. The read stops 1 residue short of the end of the CDR3; the missing end is completed from the germline J gene. This chain joins TRBV13-2 and TRBJ2-7; 8 positions agree with TRBD2. V shed 3 bases, J shed 0 bases, and the junction held 5 bases outside the gene matches. This CDR3 is built from 15 residues. The germline CDR1 and CDR2 sequences are NNHNN and SYGAGS (reference sequence). The CDR3 sequence: CASGVPGGISYEQYF. CDR3 DNA (partial): TGTGCCAGCGGTGTCCCTGGGGGGATCTCCTATGAACAGTAC.

A remark on this clone: Mouse gene names and germline throughout. The read ends 1 residue before the CDR3 terminus; that terminus is restored from the germline J gene. The V gene is TRBV13-2, the J gene TRBJ2-5; D gene ambiguous. Germline CDR1 and CDR2: NNHNN and SYGAGS (reference sequence). The V and J ends lost 2 bases and 2 bases respectively, with 9 bases between them. The CDR3 extends over 14 amino acids. CDR3 region: CASGEWQPQDTQYF. Incomplete CDR3 DNA: TGTGCCAGCGGTGAGTGGCAACCCCAAGACACCCAGTAC.

Points on this clone: Gene names follow the mouse nomenclature. The DNA read from the CDR3 is TGTGCCAGCAGCCAAGAAGACTGGGGGGGCTCCTATGAACAGTAC. It specifies CASSQEDWGGSYEQY. The complete CDR3 sequence is CASSQEDWGGSYEQYF. The chain has TRBV5 and TRBJ2-7; 11 bases are shared with TRBD2. From the germline J gene comes the end of the CDR3, since the read stops 1 residue before it. Trimming removed 0 bases from V and 0 bases from J; junction bases left unmatched: 1. This CDR3 contains 16 residues. Germline loops: CDR1 LGHNA, CDR2 YNLKQL (reference sequence).

To note about this clone: Here the gene names and germline are mouse. The CDR3 goes on 1 residue after the read ends, and that part is filled in from the germline J gene. The chain combines TRBV3 with TRBJ2-7; 11 bases are shared with TRBD2. This CDR3 is 15 amino acids long. V shed 2 bases and J 3 bases; nucleotides not matched to a gene: 3. Germline CDR1 is SNHLY and CDR2 is FYNGKV (reference sequence). The CDR3 bases that were read are TGTGCCAGCAGCTTAAGACTGGGGGGGATCTATGAACAGTAC. Its protein product is CASSLRLGGIYEQY. The whole CDR3 protein reads CASSLRLGGIYEQYF.

Only a few counts were recorded for this clone. All gene names here are mouse names. The CDR3 is CASRRTGFNTEVFF. CDR3 bases read: TGTGCCAGCAGGAGAACAGGGTTCAACACAGAAGTCTTC. The chain is built from TRBV26 and TRBJ1-1; the D gene is possibly TRBD1 (6 bases). Read data end 1 residue before the CDR3 end; the end is taken from the germline J gene. Trimming removed 6 bases from V and 2 bases from J, with 13 bases in between. Germline V gene sequence: CDR1 KGHPV, CDR2 FQNQEV (reference sequence). There are 14 residues in the CDR3. Filled out from reference TRBV26 and TRBJ1-1, the complete variable domain reads NSKVIQTPRYLVKGQGQKAKMRCIPEKGHPVVFWYQQNKNNEFKFLINFQNQEVLQQIDMTEKRFSAECPSNSPCSLEIQSSEAGDSALYLCASRRTGFNTEVFFGKGTRLTVV.

By frequency in the sample, this clone is medium-sized. Each gene name is a mouse one. Sequencing ends 1 residue short of the CDR3 end; the germline J gene provides the rest. The V gene is TRBV1, the J gene TRBJ2-7; D tentatively fits TRBD1 or TRBD2 (5 bases each). The CDR3 extends over 13 amino acids. The ends were cut back, 0 bases at V and 4 bases at J, with 7 bases in the middle. Looked up from germline, CDR1 is NSQYPW and CDR2 is LRSPGD (reference sequence). The sequenced CDR3 bases are TGCACCTGCAGTGCAGATCGGGGGTATGAACAGTAC. Translation gives CTCSADRGYEQY. The entire CDR3 reads CTCSADRGYEQYF.

As to this clone: Mouse names are used for the genes. Sequencing ends 1 residue short of the CDR3 end; the germline J gene provides the rest. The V gene is TRBV2, the J gene TRBJ1-4; D gene ambiguous. Germline assignment: CDR1 LGHNA and CDR2 YSYQKL. Trimming took off 0 bases at V and 0 bases at J, with 5 bases between the two ends. The length of the CDR3 is 15 residues. The sequenced CDR3 bases are TGTGCCAGCAGCCAAGATACAATTTCCAACGAAAGATTATTT. Translation gives CASSQDTISNERLF. The entire CDR3 reads CASSQDTISNERLFF.

Remarks on this clone: The listed genes are named as in mouse. The sequence runs out 1 residue before the end of the CDR3; the remainder is reconstructed from the germline J gene. This chain links TRBV26 with TRBJ1-4; 12 bases align to TRBD1. J was trimmed by 3 bases and V by 2 bases; bases with no gene match: 1. The CDR3 runs to 16 residues. Germline CDR1 reads KGHPV; CDR2 reads FQNQEV (reference sequence). The CDR3 loop is CASSLGTGGPNERLFF. The CDR3 bases that were read are TGTGCCAGCAGTCTGGGGACAGGGGGCCCCAACGAAAGATTATTT.

Regarding this clone: Germline and genes here are mouse. The read gets to within 1 residue of the CDR3 end, and the germline J gene fills in the rest. This rearrangement joins TRBV19 to TRBJ2-7; D gene uncertain. Germline V gene sequence: CDR1 FNHDT, CDR2 SITEND (reference sequence). This CDR3 comprises 14 residues. The V gene lost 0 bases and the J gene lost 0 bases, with 7 bases spanning the gap. The CDR3 sequence: CASSIGQISYEQYF. The CDR3 DNA, read in part, is TGTGCCAGCAGTATAGGGCAAATCTCCTATGAACAGTAC.

By its share, this clone is medium-sized. Gene and germline names: mouse. The CDR3 extends 1 residue past the end of the read, so its final part is completed from the germline J gene. This rearrangement joins TRBV1 to TRBJ2-5; D is uncertain. Germline values: CDR1 NSQYPW, CDR2 LRSPGD (reference sequence). This CDR3 is built from 14 residues. V was pared by 2 bases and J by 0 bases, with 6 bases between. CDR3 sequence: CTCSARINQDTQYF. CDR3 bases read: TGCACCTGCAGTGCAAGAATTAACCAAGACACCCAGTAC.

Of note for this clone: Gene names are the mouse ones. The read comes to an end 1 residue before the CDR3 does, leaving the germline J gene to fill in the end. The chain recombines TRBV16 with TRBJ2-1, with D unresolved. V was pared by 0 bases and J by 3 bases, with 3 bases between. Germline lookup yields CDR1 SGHSA and CDR2 FRNQAP. CDR3 length equals 13 residues. CDR3 region: CASSLEVYAEQFF. The covered CDR3 bases are TGTGCAAGCAGCTTAGAAGTCTATGCTGAGCAGTTC.

In the case of this clone: Genes here carry mouse names. The read gets to within 1 residue of the CDR3 end, and the germline J gene fills in the rest. The chain employs TRBV20 and TRBJ2-3, with D perhaps matching TRBD1 (5 bases). This CDR3 has 14 residues. CDR1 and CDR2 from the germline V gene are GFQATS and STVNSAI. V shed 4 bases and J shed 0 bases, with 11 bases lying between them. The DNA read from the CDR3 is TGTGGTGCTATGTCAGGGAATAGTGCAGAAACGCTGTAT. It encodes CGAMSGNSAETLY. The full CDR3 protein is CGAMSGNSAETLYF.

This clone was counted between two and nine times. Genes and germline are mouse. The read finishes 1 residue shy of the CDR3 end, and the germline J gene is used to complete it. This sequence joins TRBV26 and TRBJ1-3, with D perhaps TRBD1 (6 bases). The V gene lost 4 bases and the J gene lost 2 bases, with 6 bases spanning the gap. The length of the CDR3 is 13 residues. From germline, CDR1 is KGHPV and CDR2 FQNQEV (reference sequence). CDR3 DNA (partial): TGTGCCAGCAGTCAGGGGGCTGGAAATACGCTCTAT. This sequence encodes CASSQGAGNTLY. The full CDR3 sequence reads CASSQGAGNTLYF.

On this clone: All gene names here are mouse names. The CDR3 end lies 1 residue beyond the end of the read and is filled in from the germline J gene. The chain uses TRBV26 and TRBJ2-7; 7 bases map to TRBD2. In germline, CDR1 is KGHPV, CDR2 FQNQEV (reference sequence). Germline trimming cut 3 bases from V and 4 bases from J; bases unmatched to any gene: 3. The CDR3 has 13 residues. The CDR3 spells CASSLGGGYEQYF. CDR3 DNA, as far as it was read: TGTGCCAGCAGTCTCGGGGGGGGATATGAACAGTAC.

Worth noting for this clone: Germline and genes: mouse. The CDR3 end lies 1 residue beyond the end of the read and is filled in from the germline J gene. This chain connects TRBV26 to TRBJ2-4, with TRBD2 matching over 7 bases. The V gene end was trimmed by 2 bases and the J gene end by 1 base; junction bases not matched to a gene: 3. The CDR3 is made up of 15 amino acids. Looked up from germline, CDR1 is KGHPV and CDR2 is FQNQEV (reference sequence). The covered CDR3 bases are TGTGCCAGCAGTCTGGGGGGGGGAGGTCAAAACACCTTGTAC. As protein: CASSLGGGGQNTLY. The whole CDR3 region reads CASSLGGGGQNTLYF.